This TCR beta chain originates from a study of cytomegalovirus exposure and HLA in healthy donors. The PCR had 60 Vbeta and 13 Jbeta primers. Here immunoSEQ multiplex PCR was the method, and the copy in TCRdb shows in-frame clones only, minus some. Among about 120,000 clones listed, about 73% were seen once. Comments on this clone: What it binds is unknown.

V gave up 3 bases and J gave up 4 bases, with 9 bases separating them. Per the germline V gene, CDR1 is LNHDA and CDR2 is SQIVND (reference sequence). The length of the CDR3 is 13 residues. The study's findings and limits: Later on, an analysis tied under 20,000 TCR beta sequences to HLA alleles at 0.05 false discovery rate.

Sequenced material: PBMCs. The TCR comes from a woman between 40 and 55 years old in good health and CMV-seropositive. The J gene is TRBJ1-2, the V gene TRBV19; D not certain. The CDR3 loop reads CASSMLQSYGYTF. The DNA of the CDR3 is TGTGCCAGTAGTATGTTACAGTCCTATGGCTACACCTTC.